Listed below are T cell receptor beta chains from one sample, sequenced in a study of regulatory T cells in long-lasting Graves disease. TCRdb re-called the multiplex PCR reads through MiXCR, storing one row per CDR3 protein. The sample carries approximately 360,000 distinct CDR3 sequences, 12% recorded once. These data also formed part of another study, on T cells in Graves' hyperthyroidism and ophthalmopathy.

Source: peripheral blood mononuclear cells (PBMCs), taken at new diagnosis, from a patient treated with antithyroid drugs. The receptors shown here come from a woman in her late teens or twenties with Graves disease. Each CDR3 is given with its conserved first and last residue. The D gene is left open where the match is weak.

v_call	d_call	cdr3_aa
TRBV6-1	TRBD2	CASTSTSGGTGTQYF
TRBV28	TRBD1	CASSLLGQGTRETQYF
TRBV27	NA	CASSPGVSDNTEAFF
TRBV4-2	NA	CASSQGAWTEINYGYTF
TRBV18	NA	CASSRGYNTEAFF
TRBV24-1	TRBD2	CATSGRASGVHEQFF
TRBV27	TRBD2	CASSLLAGLADYNEQFF
TRBV7-9	NA	CASSFGAGTGELFF
TRBV20-1	NA	CSARRRRAQHF
TRBV19	TRBD1	CASSIGYGQGSTTEAFF
TRBV11-2	TRBD1	CASSLFFLSRGTDYNEQFF
TRBV30	NA	CAWSATVYLAKNIQYF
TRBV20-1	NA	CSAREPWGVPTQYF
TRBV7-3	TRBD1	CASSVRDRWNEQFF
TRBV6-9	TRBD2	CASSYLRLLAGIGTKNIQYF
TRBV20-1	NA	CSASRDFRWGGYTF
TRBV27	NA	CASSYFGGFYNEQFF
TRBV20-1	NA	CSAAGAANEKLFF
TRBV28	TRBD2	CASSPMLTSGRNEQFF
TRBV25-1	TRBD1	CASRRRQGGTDTQYF
TRBV29-1	TRBD2	CSDAPWGPTSGGADTQYF
TRBV10-3	NA	CATGRTTTGSYEQYF
TRBV15	NA	CATSRVRRGGGGELFF
TRBV7-9	TRBD2	CASSASWDTSGGHNEQFF
TRBV2	NA	CASSGGPGETQYF
TRBV6-9	TRBD1	CASSSGTGGWGRYIQYF
TRBV7-6	TRBD1	CASSSSQGAMGYNEQFF
TRBV7-6	TRBD2	CASSLALAGGLNEQFF